The 9 T cell receptor beta chains presented below share a single source sample, sequenced in a study of cytomegalovirus exposure and HLA in healthy donors. Using immunoSEQ multiplex PCR, the repertoire was profiled, and TCRdb retains in-frame clones only, with some absent. There are roughly 140,000 clones in the sample; 70% to 90% occur only once, and 7.5% to 8.5% lies in the top ten. The sequenced material came from PBMCs. All receptors derive from a young woman in good health and CMV-seropositive.

The chain recombines TRBV2 with TRBJ2-2, with D tentatively TRBD2 (5 bases). Looked up from germline, CDR1 is SNHLY and CDR2 is FYNNEI. The CDR3 has 15 amino acids. Trimming left V 4 bases short and J 2 bases short, with 11 bases between. CDR3 in DNA: TGTGCCAGCAGTGCGAGGGTACTAAACACCGGGGAGCTGTTTTTT. Its protein product is CASSARVLNTGELFF.

The gene calls are TRBV5-1 and TRBJ1-4; D is possibly TRBD1 (5 bases). The ends were cut back, 3 bases at V and 6 bases at J, with 15 bases in the middle. CDR3 length equals 15 residues. CDR1 and CDR2 from the germline V gene are SGHRS and YFSETQ. CDR3 DNA sequence: TGCGCCAGCAGCTACAGGATTGGTCGGGATGAAAAACTGTTTTTT. Protein product: CASSYRIGRDEKLFF.

The chain is built from TRBV6-4 and TRBJ2-2, with a tentative D call TRBD1 (5 bases). The germline V gene encodes CDR1 MRHNA and CDR2 SNTAGT. V was cut by 6 bases and J by 2 bases, with 10 bases left in between. The CDR3 has 14 amino acids. The CDR3 DNA is TGTGCCAGCAGACGACAGCTTAACACCGGGGAGCTGTTTTTT. It yields the protein CASRRQLNTGELFF.

V and J are TRBV18 and TRBJ2-1; no firm D call. CDR3 length: 12 amino acids. Germline V gene lookup returns CDR1 KGHSH and CDR2 LQKENI. Trimming left V 3 bases short and J 6 bases short, with 6 bases between. The CDR3 coding sequence is TGTGCCAGCTCACCCCTAGGCAATGAGCAGTTCTTC. Translating it yields CASSPLGNEQFF.

This sequence joins TRBV7-8 and TRBJ2-7, with a weak D call TRBD1 (6 bases). The germline gives CDR1 SGHVS, CDR2 FQNEAQ. This CDR3 has 15 amino acids. V lost 4 bases and J 2 bases, leaving 15 bases between the germline ends. This CDR3 is CASSYRERSTYEQYF. The DNA for the CDR3 is TGTGCCAGCAGCTACAGGGAACGGAGTACCTACGAGCAGTACTTC.

V gene TRBV10-2 combines with J gene TRBJ2-5, with D tentatively TRBD2 (6 bases). The ends were cut back, 4 bases at V and 3 bases at J, with 9 bases in the middle. The germline V gene encodes CDR1 WSHSY and CDR2 SAAADI. The CDR3 covers 13 residues. This chain's CDR3 is CASSVRGKETQYF. CDR3 DNA sequence: TGCGCCAGCAGTGTCCGGGGGAAAGAGACCCAGTACTTC.

The CDR3 loop reads CATSRERQGAGYGYTF. CDR3 nucleotides: TGTGCCACCAGCAGAGAGAGACAGGGGGCCGGGTATGGCTACACCTTC. This chain links TRBV15 with TRBJ1-2, with 10 bases identical to TRBD1. Germline-derived CDR1 and CDR2 are LNHNV and YYDKDF (reference sequence). This CDR3 spans 16 amino acids. V was pared by 0 bases and J by 5 bases, with 6 bases of the junction left unmatched. Supplemented by reference TRBV15 and TRBJ1-2, the full variable domain reads DAMVIQNPRYQVTQFGKPVTLSCSQTLNHNVMYWYQQKSSQAPKLLFHYYDKDFNNEADTPDNFQSRRPNTSFCFLDIRSPGLGDTAMYLCATSRERQGAGYGYTFGSGTRLTVV.

V and J are TRBV9 and TRBJ2-2; 7 bases are shared with TRBD1. This CDR3 spans 15 amino acids. Trimming at V came to 4 bases and at J to 1 base, leaving 4 bases not matched to a gene. The germline gives CDR1 SGDLS, CDR2 YYNGEE. The CDR3 coding sequence is TGTGCCAGCAGCTCACAGGGGAGGAACACCGGGGAGCTGTTTTTT. This gives the protein CASSSQGRNTGELFF.

The chain is built from TRBV29-1 and TRBJ2-4; D possibly corresponds to TRBD1 (6 bases). The V end was cut by 4 bases, the J end by 1 base, with 11 bases between. Looked up from germline, CDR1 is SQVTM and CDR2 is ANQGSEA. The CDR3 totals 14 residues. CDR3 amino acids: CSVVTGSAKNIQYF. CDR3 DNA: TGCAGCGTTGTTACAGGGTCGGCCAAAAACATTCAGTACTTC.